Each of the 2 T cell receptor beta chains below was sequenced from the same sample in a study of blood T cell repertoires in COVID-19. Sequencing was performed with immunoSEQ multiplex PCR; in TCRdb, only in-frame clones are kept and a portion is missing. Among approximately 190,000 clones listed, roughly 80% were seen once. Sequencing was performed on peripheral blood. These receptors all come from a man aged 55 to 70 with active or convalescent COVID-19.

The V and J genes are TRBV29-1 and TRBJ2-3, with D possibly being TRBD2 (6 bases). CDR1 is SQVTM, CDR2 ANQGSEA, per germline. V lost 6 bases to trimming and J lost 4 bases, with 17 bases between them. The CDR3 length is 14 residues. As DNA, the CDR3 is TGCAGCGTCTGGATGAGGGAGGCCTCAGATACGCAGTATTTT. Its translation is CSVWMREASDTQYF.

This clone was picked up a small number of times. The chain recombines TRBV30 with TRBJ1-1, with D uncertain. V dropped 0 bases and J dropped 4 bases, with 12 bases sitting between them. CDR1 and CDR2 (germline): GTSNPN, SVGIG (reference sequence). The CDR3 totals 14 residues. DNA for the CDR3: TGTGCCTGGAGTGTACAAAGTCCCCTCACTGAAGCTTTCTTT. Protein: CAWSVQSPLTEAFF.